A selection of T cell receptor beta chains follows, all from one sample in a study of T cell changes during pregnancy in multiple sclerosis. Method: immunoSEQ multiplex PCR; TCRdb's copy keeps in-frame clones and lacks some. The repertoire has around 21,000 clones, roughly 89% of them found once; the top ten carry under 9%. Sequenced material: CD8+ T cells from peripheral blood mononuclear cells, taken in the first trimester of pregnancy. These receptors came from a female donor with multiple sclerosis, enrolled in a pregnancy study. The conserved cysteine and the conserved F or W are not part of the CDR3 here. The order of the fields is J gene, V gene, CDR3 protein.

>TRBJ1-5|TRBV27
ASSLSLYGNQPQH
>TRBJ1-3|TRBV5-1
ASSRGSEGNTIY
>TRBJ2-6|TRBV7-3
ASRATGGSGANVLT
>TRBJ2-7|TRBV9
ASSVGAGGSYEQY
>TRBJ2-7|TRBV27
ASNPDRGIGEQY
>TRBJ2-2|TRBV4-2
ASSQVNGGGGELF
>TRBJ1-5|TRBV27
ASSSSGGNQPQH
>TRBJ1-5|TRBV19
ASSIFSGNQPQH
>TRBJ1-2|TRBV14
ASSHQTGTYGYT
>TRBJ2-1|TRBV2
ASSSTSAISNEQF
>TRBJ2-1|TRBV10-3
AINSDYSYNEQF
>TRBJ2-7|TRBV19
ASSEEQLGQGIYEQY
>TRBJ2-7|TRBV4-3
ASSQDNAAGGYEQY
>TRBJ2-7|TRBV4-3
ASSQDAGGTYEQY
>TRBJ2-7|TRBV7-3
ASSSGLGNEQY
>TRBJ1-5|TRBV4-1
ASSQDVETGYQPQH
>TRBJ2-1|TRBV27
ASTGGLAASSYNEQF
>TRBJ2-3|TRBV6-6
ATSPGTDADTQY
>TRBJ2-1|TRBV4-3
ASSQDRGGRSSEQF
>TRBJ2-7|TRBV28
ASSPLPPEDRYEQY
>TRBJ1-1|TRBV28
ASKQDRGFGAF
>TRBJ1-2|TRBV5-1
ASSTGEGYGGYT
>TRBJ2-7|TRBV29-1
SVVGQGAYEQY
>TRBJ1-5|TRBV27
ASSFRDSNQPQH
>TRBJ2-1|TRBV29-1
SVEGLAGGEYNEQF
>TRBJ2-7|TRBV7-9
ASSFPGKEQY
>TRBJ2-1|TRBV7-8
ASSLERLVNEQF
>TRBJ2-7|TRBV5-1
ASSSGLADEQY
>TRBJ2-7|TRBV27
ASSTDRGASRRY
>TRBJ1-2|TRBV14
ASSQGGTANYGYT
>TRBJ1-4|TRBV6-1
ASSGDSYSNEKLF
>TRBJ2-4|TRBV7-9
ASSPRDIGKNIQY
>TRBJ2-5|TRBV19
ASSIDLLTSGVQETQY
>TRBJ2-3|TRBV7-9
ASSLVFQGVTDTQY
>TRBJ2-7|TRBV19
ASSTDTHSSYEQY
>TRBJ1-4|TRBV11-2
ASSFPTGEGEKLF
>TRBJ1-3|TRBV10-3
AISDLGQLSSGNTIY
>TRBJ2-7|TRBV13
ASSLGIVAEQY
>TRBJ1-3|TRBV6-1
ASSDSPDSGNTIY
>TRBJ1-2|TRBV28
ASSLRGQTYYGYT
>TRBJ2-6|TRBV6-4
ASSEDSEFLSGANVLT
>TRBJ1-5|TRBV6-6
ASSSGGSNQPQH
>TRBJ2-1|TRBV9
ASSVGDNYNEQF
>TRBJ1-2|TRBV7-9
ASSFISVDGYT
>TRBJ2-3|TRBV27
ASSAQLEDNTDTQY
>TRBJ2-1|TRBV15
ATSESRSVYEQF
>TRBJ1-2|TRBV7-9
ASSPRVQGDYGYT
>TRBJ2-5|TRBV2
ASSDSVTGGPTKTQY
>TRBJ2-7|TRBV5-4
ASSLGHGYEQY
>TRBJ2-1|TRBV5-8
ASSAVREQF
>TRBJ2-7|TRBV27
ASSLGQGNEQY
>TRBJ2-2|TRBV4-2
ASSPDWPGELF
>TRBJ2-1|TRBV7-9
ASTAGLAGGPGNEQF
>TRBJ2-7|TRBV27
ASSLKLAGIYEQY
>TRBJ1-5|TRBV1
TSSHGTGNSNQPQH
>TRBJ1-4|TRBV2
ASSELEESSKEKLF
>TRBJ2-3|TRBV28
ASSLITSGRGTDTQY
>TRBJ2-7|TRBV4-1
ASSQDLGGQHYEQY
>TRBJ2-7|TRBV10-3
AISFVGLTYEQY
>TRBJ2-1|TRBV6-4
ASSEGREGGEQF